The rows below give T cell receptor beta chains drawn from one sample of a study of CD8 T cells in Susac syndrome. One entry per CDR3 protein results from TCRdb running MiXCR on the immunoSEQ multiplex PCR reads. The table lists 180,000 or so distinct CDR3 sequences, about 95% of them singletons. Sequenced sample: CD4+ T cells from PBMCs. These receptors originate from a human donor in good health. The CDR3 runs from the conserved cysteine through the conserved F or W. Size values are once, few and many counts, or a class for expanded clones, and some rows have none.

V	size	CDR3
TRBV12-3/TRBV12-4	-	CASTRSGEQYF
TRBV12-3/TRBV12-4	-	CASTLRSGYTF
TRBV29-1	-	CSVEERTQYF
TRBV30	-	CAWSVGILGYEQYF
TRBV23-1	-	CASSHRQETQYF
TRBV30	once	CAWSKRQGAGTDTQYF
TRBV30	-	CAWSVDRVVAYF
TRBV20-1	-	CSANHPLLYEQYF
TRBV4-3	-	CASSQSNRADTQYF
TRBV2	-	CARAQGSNTEAFF
TRBV28	-	CASSFAAGYTDTQYF